This entry lists 16 T cell receptor beta chains sequenced from one sample in a study of blood T cell repertoires in COVID-19 (dated by TCRdb to the early 2020s). Library prep was done by the immunoSEQ multiplex PCR assay. Entries here come from immuneACCESS through TCRdb and include only in-frame sequences with V and J called. Some clones fail to appear in such tables; in the studies checked, an unresolved V gene covers under half of the shortfall, and the cause of the remainder is unknown. Counted in this sample were approximately 200,000 clones; approximately 80% of them appeared once. Around 11% of the sample is held by the ten biggest clonotypes. Source material: peripheral blood. These receptors were collected from a woman between 45 and 60 years old with acute or convalescent COVID-19.

The rearrangement links TRBV6-5 to TRBJ1-2; D possibly corresponds to TRBD1 (6 bases). This CDR3 has 12 residues. V was shortened by 6 bases and J by 4 bases, with 9 bases between the two germline ends. The V gene's germline CDR1 is MNHEY and CDR2 SVGAGI. The CDR3 here is CASRQGIYGYTF. In nucleotides, the CDR3 is TGTGCCAGCAGACAGGGAATCTATGGCTACACCTTC.

There are a few counts of this clone. V usage is TRBV6-2 or TRBV6-3 and J usage is TRBJ1-5; 9 nucleotides line up with TRBD1. CDR1 and CDR2 (germline): MNHEY, SVGEGT. The J segment lost 3 bases and the V segment lost 2 bases, leaving 8 bases of the junction unmatched. This CDR3 has 17 residues. The CDR3 DNA follows: TGTGCCAGCAGTTACCCCTCCGGGACAGGGCACAATCAGCCCCAGCATTTT. Translated: CASSYPSGTGHNQPQHF.

V and J are TRBV6-5 and TRBJ2-2; 8 positions agree with TRBD1. Germline CDR1 reads MNHEY; CDR2 reads SVGAGI. The CDR3 has 14 residues. The V and J ends lost 7 bases and 6 bases, in that order; junction bases with no gene match: 7. CDR3 DNA sequence: TGTGCCAGCATTCGACAGGGACAGGCCGGGGAGCTGTTTTTT. Translated, it gives CASIRQGQAGELFF.

The chain employs TRBV4-3 and TRBJ1-2, with unresolved D. The CDR3 loop spans 16 amino acids. V dropped 4 bases and J dropped 2 bases, with 17 bases sitting between them. From germline, CDR1 is LGHNA and CDR2 YSLEER. The CDR3 protein is CASSLSGQGSNYGYTF. CDR3 sequence (DNA): TGCGCCAGCAGCCTAAGCGGTCAAGGGTCCAACTATGGCTACACCTTC.

The chain uses TRBV10-1 and TRBJ2-6; no firm D call. V lost 2 bases to trimming and J lost 0 bases, with 5 bases between them. The CDR3 runs 15 residues. The germline V gene has CDR1 WNHNN and CDR2 SYGVQD (reference sequence). The CDR3 here is CASSEGLSGANVLTF. The CDR3 DNA follows: TGCGCCAGCAGTGAGGGCCTCTCTGGGGCCAACGTCCTGACTTTC.

This rearrangement joins TRBV7-2 to TRBJ1-2; a weak D match, TRBD1 (5 bases). The CDR3 length is 13 residues. V lost 2 bases and J lost 3, with 7 bases in between. The germline V gene encodes CDR1 SGHTA and CDR2 FQGNSA. The CDR3 loop reads CASSLTGDYGYTF. Here the CDR3 DNA reads TGTGCCAGCAGCTTAACAGGAGACTATGGCTACACCTTC.

The chain joins TRBV20-1 to TRBJ1-5; possibly TRBD1 for D (6 bases). The ends were cut back, 3 bases at V and 0 bases at J, with 12 bases in the middle. The CDR3 has 15 amino acids. Germline CDR1 and CDR2: DFQATT and SNEGSKA (reference sequence). The DNA of the CDR3 is TGCAGTGCTAGTAAGGGGGTTAATAGCAATCAGCCCCAGCATTTT. It is translated as CSASKGVNSNQPQHF.

This chain connects TRBV12-5 to TRBJ2-7, with TRBD1 identical over 7 bases. With 6 bases clipped from V and 1 base from J, the junction kept 6 bases outside the gene matches. The germline CDR1 and CDR2 sequences are LGHNT and FRNRAP. CDR3 length equals 14 residues. The CDR3 nucleotides read TGTGCTAGTGGGACGGACAGGAGATCCTACGAGCAGTACTTC. Amino acid sequence: CASGTDRRSYEQYF.

This chain connects TRBV7-6 to TRBJ2-1; 9 bases align to TRBD2. Germline V gene sequence: CDR1 SGHVS, CDR2 FNYEAQ. The CDR3 length is 22 residues. Trimming at V came to 1 base and at J to 6 bases, leaving 25 bases not matched to a gene. CDR3 sequence: CASSLGGKGDSLSGRSTNEQFF. CDR3 nucleotides: TGTGCCAGCAGCTTAGGGGGTAAGGGGGACAGCCTTAGCGGGAGATCTACCAATGAGCAGTTCTTC.

V usage is TRBV11-3 and J usage is TRBJ2-7; 8 bases agree with TRBD2. Germline trimming cut 8 bases from V and 7 bases from J; bases unmatched to any gene: 19. In germline, CDR1 is SGHNT, CDR2 YENEEA. This CDR3 is built from 16 residues. The CDR3 sequence is CASSSRTGTSPEEQYF. The CDR3 nucleotides read TGTGCCAGCTCTTCCCGCACCGGGACTAGTCCAGAAGAGCAGTACTTC.

The genes are TRBV10-3 and TRBJ2-2, with TRBD2 identical over 12 bases. V shed 5 bases and J 3 bases; nucleotides not matched to a gene: 7. CDR1 is ENHRY and CDR2 is SYGVKD in the germline V gene. CDR3 length: 17 amino acids. CDR3 sequence reads: CAISLTSGGSDTGELFF. CDR3 in DNA: TGTGCCATCAGTCTGACTAGCGGGGGTTCAGACACCGGGGAGCTGTTTTTT.

This chain links TRBV19 with TRBJ1-2; D is unresolved. The length of the CDR3 is 13 residues. Trimming took off 1 base at V and 8 bases at J, with 11 bases between the two ends. From germline, CDR1 is LNHDA and CDR2 SQIVND (reference sequence). Written as DNA, the CDR3 is TGTGCCAGTAGTATAGCGGGGTCGTCGGGCTACACCTTC. As protein: CASSIAGSSGYTF. Full variable domain (rest looked up from reference TRBV19 and TRBJ1-2): DGGITQSPKYLFRKEGQNVTLSCEQNLNHDAMYWYRQDPGQGLRLIYYSQIVNDFQKGDIAEGYSVSREKKESFPLTVTSAQKNPTAFYLCASSIAGSSGYTFGSGTRLTVV.

The V call is TRBV28, the J call TRBJ2-7; D is perhaps TRBD2 (10 bases). V lost 6 bases and J 5 bases, leaving 35 bases between the germline ends. This CDR3 contains 20 residues. Germline CDR1 is MDHEN and CDR2 is SYDVKM. CDR3 loop: CASSPLRGQGVASGGHEQYF. The CDR3 bases are TGTGCCAGCAGCCCTCTCCGGGGACAGGGTGTAGCTAGCGGGGGCCACGAGCAGTACTTC.

This chain connects TRBV5-1 to TRBJ1-2; the D is unclear. The CDR3 covers 14 residues. Germline CDR1 and CDR2: SGHRS and YFSETQ. With 4 bases removed from V and 4 bases from J, the gap between germline ends came to 14 bases. The CDR3, as DNA: TGCGCCAGCAGCACTACGGAGGGTACCTATGGCTACACCTTC. This encodes CASSTTEGTYGYTF.

The V and J genes are TRBV10-3 and TRBJ1-2; D unresolved. The CDR3 consists of 13 residues. Germline lookup yields CDR1 ENHRY and CDR2 SYGVKD. V shed 2 bases and J shed 2 bases, with 6 bases lying between them. CDR3 residues: CAISELGNYGYTF. The CDR3 nucleotides read TGTGCCATCAGTGAGCTAGGCAACTATGGCTACACCTTC.

The J gene is TRBJ1-4, the V gene TRBV5-1; the D is unclear. Germline-derived CDR1 and CDR2 are SGHRS and YFSETQ. CDR3 length equals 14 residues. V lost 4 bases and J lost 2, with 9 bases in between. The DNA for the CDR3 is TGCGCCAGCAGCCGGACTAGCACTAATGAAAAACTGTTTTTT. This sequence encodes CASSRTSTNEKLFF.